The entry below describes one T cell receptor beta chain. Its antigen is undetermined. During the collection period, no donor immune events like infections were recorded. Using immunoSEQ multiplex PCR, the repertoire was profiled, and TCRdb retains in-frame clones only, with some absent. The sample includes about 91,000 clones, 70% to 90% seen only once; the top ten take around 3.6%. The data are from a study of identifying expanded T cells in peripheral blood. Findings of the study overall: Technical replicates showed around 1.2 changed clones; approximately 2 weeks approximately 16; four weeks 19. Variance in clone template counts between roughly 2-week samples significantly increased with total template count across all healthy donors.

Trimming cost V 6 bases and J 3 bases, with 6 bases left between them. This CDR3 is 11 amino acids long. The germline CDR1 and CDR2 sequences are SNHLY and FYNNEI. The V call is TRBV2, the J call TRBJ2-7, with no clear D. This sequence was found in a person between 18 and 69 years old in good health. Sample: blood. The CDR3 nucleotides are TGTGCCAGCAGCGACAACTACGAGCAGTACTTC. As protein: CASSDNYEQYF.